Reported below is one T cell receptor beta chain. The table came from immunoSEQ multiplex PCR; TCRdb's copy has only in-frame clones and leaves some out. The repertoire consists of about 250,000 clones, with about 80% occurring once and the leading ten covering 13%. The CDR3 has 17 residues. Trimming shortened V by 1 base and J by 0 bases, and 10 bases separated the two germline ends. Germline CDR1 reads LGHNA; CDR2 reads YNFKEQ. This sample is part of a study of control samples from healthy donors and cancer patients. Sample: PBMCs. The source of this sequence is a woman in her fifties or sixties with lung cancer. V and J are TRBV4-2 and TRBJ2-6; D is unresolved. CDR3 nucleotides: TGTGCCAGCAGCCAAGCCCCACACTACTCTGGGGCCAACGTCCTGACTTTC. The encoded protein is CASSQAPHYSGANVLTF.